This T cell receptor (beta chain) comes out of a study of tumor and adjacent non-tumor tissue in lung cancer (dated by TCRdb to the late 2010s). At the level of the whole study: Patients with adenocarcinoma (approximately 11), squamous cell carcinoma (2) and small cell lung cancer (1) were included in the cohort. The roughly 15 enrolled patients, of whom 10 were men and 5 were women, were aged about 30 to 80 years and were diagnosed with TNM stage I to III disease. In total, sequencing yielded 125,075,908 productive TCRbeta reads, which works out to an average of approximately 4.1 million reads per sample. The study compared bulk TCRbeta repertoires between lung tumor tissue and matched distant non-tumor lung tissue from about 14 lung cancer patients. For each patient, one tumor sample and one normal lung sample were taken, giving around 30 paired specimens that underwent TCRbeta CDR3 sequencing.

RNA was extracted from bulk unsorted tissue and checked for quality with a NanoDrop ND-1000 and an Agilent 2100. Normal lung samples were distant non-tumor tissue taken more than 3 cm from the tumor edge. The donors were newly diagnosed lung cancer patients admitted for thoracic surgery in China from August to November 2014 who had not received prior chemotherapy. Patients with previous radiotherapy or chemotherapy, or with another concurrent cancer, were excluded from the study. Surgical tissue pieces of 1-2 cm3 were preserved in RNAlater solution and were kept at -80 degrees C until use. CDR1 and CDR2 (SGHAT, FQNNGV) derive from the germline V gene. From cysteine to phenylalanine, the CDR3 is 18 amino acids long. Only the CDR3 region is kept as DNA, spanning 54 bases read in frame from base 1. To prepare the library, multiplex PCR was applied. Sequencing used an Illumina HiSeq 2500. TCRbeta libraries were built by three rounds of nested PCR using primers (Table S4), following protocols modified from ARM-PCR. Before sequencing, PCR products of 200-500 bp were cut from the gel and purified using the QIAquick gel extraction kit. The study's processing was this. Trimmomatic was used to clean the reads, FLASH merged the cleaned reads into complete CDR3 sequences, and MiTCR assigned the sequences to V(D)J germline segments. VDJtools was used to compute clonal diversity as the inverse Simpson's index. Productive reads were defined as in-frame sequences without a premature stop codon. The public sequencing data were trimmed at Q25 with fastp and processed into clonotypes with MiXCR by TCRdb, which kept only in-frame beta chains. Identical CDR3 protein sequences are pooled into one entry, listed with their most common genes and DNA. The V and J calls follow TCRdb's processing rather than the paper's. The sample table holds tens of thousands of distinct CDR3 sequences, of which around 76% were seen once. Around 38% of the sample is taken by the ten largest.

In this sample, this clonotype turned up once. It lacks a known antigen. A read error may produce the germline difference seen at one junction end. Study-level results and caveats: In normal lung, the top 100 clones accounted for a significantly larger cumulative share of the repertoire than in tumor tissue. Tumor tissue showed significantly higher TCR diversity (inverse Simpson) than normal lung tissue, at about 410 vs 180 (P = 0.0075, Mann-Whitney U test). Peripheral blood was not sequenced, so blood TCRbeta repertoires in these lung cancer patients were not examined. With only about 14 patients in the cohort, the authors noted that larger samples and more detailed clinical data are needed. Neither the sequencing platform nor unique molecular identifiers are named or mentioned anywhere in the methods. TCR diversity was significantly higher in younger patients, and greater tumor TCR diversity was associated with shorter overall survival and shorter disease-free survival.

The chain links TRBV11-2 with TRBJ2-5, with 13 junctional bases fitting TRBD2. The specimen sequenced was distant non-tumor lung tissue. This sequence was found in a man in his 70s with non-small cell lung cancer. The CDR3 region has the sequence CASSLVWTSGGRQETGYF. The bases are TGTGCCAGCAGCTTAGTATGGACTAGCGGGGGCCGACAAGAGACCGGGTACTTT.